This T cell receptor beta chain was obtained from a study of blood T cell repertoires in COVID-19. The wider study: Acute and convalescent COVID-19 samples came from the United States, Italy and Spain.

Assay: immunoSEQ multiplex PCR; the TCRdb copy retains only in-frame clones and omits some. The top ten clones hold over 2% of a sample with 200,000 to 250,000 clones, roughly 85% of them seen once. Per germline, CDR1 SNHLY and CDR2 FYNNEI. V lost 2 bases and J 0 bases, leaving 13 bases between the germline ends. This CDR3 region has 16 residues. This TCR was recovered from a woman in her sixties or seventies with COVID-19, enrolled during active disease. Sequenced: peripheral blood. V usage is TRBV2 and J usage is TRBJ1-2, with D possibly being TRBD1 (6 bases). The CDR3 sequence: CASSESRNRANYGYTF. The CDR3 DNA follows: TGTGCCAGCAGTGAAAGCCGTAACAGGGCTAACTATGGCTACACCTTC.